The 24 T cell receptor beta chains below all came from one sample that was sequenced in a study of early T cells in non-severe SARS-CoV-2 infection. TCRdb re-called the 5' RACE reads with MiXCR, one entry per CDR3 protein. The table shows around 25,000 distinct CDR3 sequences, with around 3.9% occurring only once. The sequenced material came from whole blood. All receptors come from an adult who was a healthcare worker with PCR-confirmed SARS-CoV-2 infection or an uninfected control (not recorded which).

The sample holds a few counts of this clonotype. V and J are TRBV28 and TRBJ1-3; no definite D call. V lost 6 bases, J lost 0 bases, and 15 bases lay in between. CDR3 length: 16 amino acids. Per the germline V gene, CDR1 is MDHEN and CDR2 is SYDVKM. The CDR3 nucleotides are TGTGCCAGCAGCCTCCTAGGTCCCAGCTCTGGAAACACCATATATTTT. It is translated as CASSLLGPSSGNTIYF.

For the CDR3, the DNA is TGTGCCAGCAGTTTATCGTGGACAGGGATGAACACTGAAGCTTTCTTT. This translates into CASSLSWTGMNTEAFF. The chain combines TRBV27 with TRBJ1-1; 8 bases are shared with TRBD1. Germline CDR1 is MNHEY and CDR2 is SMNVEV (reference sequence). Losses at the gene ends were 0 bases for V and 0 bases for J; bases not matched to a gene: 3. The CDR3 contains 16 residues.

This clonotype was counted at least ten times. The CDR3 DNA reads TGTGCCAGCAGCCAAGAAGGGACCGTATACAATGAGCAGTTCTTC. Translation: CASSQEGTVYNEQFF. This chain joins TRBV14 and TRBJ2-1; either TRBD1 or TRBD2 may fit D (5 bases each). This CDR3 spans 15 amino acids. V lost 0 bases and J 4 bases, leaving 10 bases between the germline ends. CDR1 is SGHDN and CDR2 is FVKESK in the germline V gene. Full variable domain (remainder filled in from reference TRBV14 and TRBJ2-1): EAGVTQFPSHSVIEKGQTVTLRCDPISGHDNLYWYRRVMGKEIKFLLHFVKESKQDESGMPNNRFLAERTGGTYSTLKVQPAELEDSGVYFCASSQEGTVYNEQFFGPGTRLTVL.

This clonotype was picked up a small number of times. The genes are TRBV11-2 and TRBJ2-1; 10 bases are shared with TRBD2. The V gene end was trimmed by 3 bases and the J gene end by 5 bases; junction bases not matched to a gene: 4. There are 15 residues in the CDR3. Germline V lookup: CDR1 SGHAT, CDR2 FQNNGV. CDR3 sequence reads: CASSFPAGGDNEQFF. The CDR3 nucleotides are TGTGCCAGCAGCTTTCCAGCGGGAGGGGACAATGAGCAGTTCTTC.

This clonotype was observed at least ten times. The rearrangement links TRBV6-6 to TRBJ1-1; D may be TRBD1 (5 bases). CDR3 length equals 14 residues. The V and J ends lost 2 bases and 1 base respectively, with 8 bases between them. Germline lookup yields CDR1 MNHNY and CDR2 SVGAGI (reference sequence). The DNA of the CDR3 is TGTGCCAGCAGTTACGGGGGGTCGAACACTGAAGCTTTCTTT. It translates to CASSYGGSNTEAFF.

This clonotype was detected ten times or more. This chain uses TRBV18 with TRBJ2-7; no reliable D call. CDR3 size: 14 residues. Germline V gives CDR1 KGHSH, CDR2 LQKENI. The V end was cut by 6 bases, the J end by 0 bases, with 12 bases between. The CDR3 nucleotides read TGTGCCAGCTCGGAGTGGGCTAGCTCCTACGAGCAGTACTTC. Encoded protein: CASSEWASSYEQYF.

This clonotype has a count of ten or more. The chain recombines TRBV7-8 with TRBJ2-2; 8 positions agree with TRBD2. The CDR3 runs 16 residues. CDR1 and CDR2 from the germline V gene are SGHVS and FQNEAQ. V shed 5 bases, J shed 5 bases, and the junction held 10 bases outside the gene matches. As DNA, the CDR3 is TGTGCCAGCAGCCCTCCGCCGGGAGGGCCAACCGGGGAGCTGTTTTTT. This translates into CASSPPPGGPTGELFF.

This clonotype has ten or more counts. The rearrangement links TRBV3-1 to TRBJ2-5, with 13 bases matching TRBD2. Trimming removed 3 bases from V and 7 bases from J; junction bases left unmatched: 14. Germline V gene lookup returns CDR1 LGHDT and CDR2 YNNKEL (reference sequence). The CDR3 length is 18 residues. The CDR3 protein is CASSQGKTSGRWVRTQYF. DNA of the CDR3: TGTGCCAGCAGCCAGGGAAAGACTAGCGGGAGGTGGGTGAGGACCCAGTACTTC.

Ten or more counts support this clonotype. V is TRBV20-1 and J is TRBJ2-1, with 8 bases lining up with TRBD2. J gave up 4 bases and V 3 bases, and 5 bases lay outside the gene matches. Germline lookup yields CDR1 DFQATT and CDR2 SNEGSKA (reference sequence). CDR3 length: 14 amino acids. CDR3 protein: CSARASGGYNEQFF. Written as DNA, the CDR3 is TGCAGTGCTAGGGCGTCGGGAGGGTACAATGAGCAGTTCTTC.

This clonotype was observed many times. The CDR3 DNA sequence: TGTGCCAGCAGCTTATCGACGGTTGAGCAGTTCTTC. Its translation is CASSLSTVEQFF. The rearrangement links TRBV7-3 to TRBJ2-1; D call uncertain. The ends were cut back, 2 bases at V and 9 bases at J, with 8 bases in the middle. The CDR3 covers 12 residues. The germline V gene encodes CDR1 SGHTA and CDR2 FQGTGA.

This clonotype showed up many times. The gene calls are TRBV10-2 and TRBJ2-7; 7 positions agree with TRBD1. The CDR3 runs 17 residues. V lost 3 bases to trimming and J lost 3 bases; unmatched junction nucleotides: 14. Germline CDR1 reads WSHSY; CDR2 reads SAAADI. The CDR3 DNA sequence: TGCGCCAGCAGTGACGGTGAACCCGGGACAGCCGACTACGAGCAGTACTTC. Amino acid sequence: CASSDGEPGTADYEQYF.

Ten or more counts support this clonotype. This rearrangement joins TRBV2 to TRBJ1-5, with D uncertain. Germline V CDR1 and CDR2: SNHLY, FYNNEI. The CDR3 covers 14 residues. Trimming shortened V by 4 bases and J by 0 bases, and 7 bases separated the two germline ends. The CDR3 spells CASSAWNSNQPQHF. The CDR3 coding sequence is TGTGCCAGCAGTGCCTGGAATAGCAATCAGCCCCAGCATTTT.

This clonotype has at least ten counts. This sequence joins TRBV5-6 and TRBJ2-3, with 10 positions matching TRBD1. V gave up 5 bases and J gave up 6 bases; unmatched junction bases: 12. Germline CDR1 and CDR2: SGHDT and YYEEEE. CDR3 length equals 16 residues. In DNA form, the CDR3 reads TGTGCCAGCAGACGCCGGGACAGGGGCTTCTCGGATACGCAGTATTTT. Protein: CASRRRDRGFSDTQYF.

The V gene is TRBV5-1, the J gene TRBJ1-6, with D hard to call. There are 16 residues in the CDR3. Germline V gives CDR1 SGHRS, CDR2 YFSETQ. Trimming left V 4 bases short and J 0 bases short, with 11 bases between. CDR3 DNA: TGCGCCAGCAGCCCAGAAAGAAGCTCCTATAATTCACCCCTCCACTTT. Its translation is CASSPERSSYNSPLHF.

This clonotype was counted at least ten times. The chain carries TRBV2 and TRBJ2-7; D possibly corresponds to TRBD1 (6 bases). Germline V gene lookup returns CDR1 SNHLY and CDR2 FYNNEI. The CDR3 is 13 amino acids. V shed 8 bases and J shed 5 bases, with 16 bases lying between them. CDR3 residues: CASFGQTPHEQYF. Here the CDR3 DNA reads TGTGCCAGCTTCGGACAGACCCCCCACGAGCAGTACTTC.

This clonotype was detected ten times or more. J is TRBJ2-2 and V is TRBV20-1, with D unresolved. CDR1 is DFQATT and CDR2 is SNEGSKA in the germline V gene (reference sequence). This CDR3 has 16 amino acids. The V gene lost 0 bases and the J gene lost 0 bases, with 11 bases spanning the gap. CDR3 residues: CSARDAGLANTGELFF. The CDR3 DNA sequence: TGCAGTGCTAGAGATGCCGGGCTCGCGAACACCGGGGAGCTGTTTTTT.

This clonotype appeared many times. This chain uses TRBV18 with TRBJ1-1, with D unresolved. CDR3 length: 16 amino acids. CDR1 and CDR2 (germline): KGHSH, LQKENI. The V end was cut by 3 bases, the J end by 0 bases, with 14 bases between. The DNA for the CDR3 is TGTGCCAGCTCACCCCTAAGGCAGCACATGAACACTGAAGCTTTCTTT. Residues: CASSPLRQHMNTEAFF.

This clonotype was counted at least ten times. This sequence joins TRBV5-5 and TRBJ2-6; D unclear. This CDR3 has 15 residues. Germline V gives CDR1 SGHKS, CDR2 YYEKEE (reference sequence). V shed 4 bases and J shed 4 bases, with 12 bases lying between them. The CDR3, as DNA: TGTGCCAGCAGCCTCCAGGAGCTCGGGGCCAACGTCCTGACTTTC. This encodes CASSLQELGANVLTF.

This chain uses TRBV9 with TRBJ2-7, with TRBD2 identical over 12 bases. Germline V gene sequence: CDR1 SGDLS, CDR2 YYNGEE. The CDR3 spans 14 residues. V shed 4 bases and J 4 bases; nucleotides not matched to a gene: 3. The CDR3 loop is CASSSGLAGYEQYF. CDR3 nucleotide sequence: TGTGCCAGCAGCTCAGGACTAGCGGGATACGAGCAGTACTTC. The complete variable domain, with remaining parts taken from reference TRBV9 and TRBJ2-7, reads DSGVTQTPKHLITATGQRVTLRCSPRSGDLSVYWYQQSLDQGLQFLIQYYNGEERAKGNILERFSAQQFPDLHSELNLSSLELGDSALYFCASSSGLAGYEQYFGPGTRLTVT.

This clonotype was counted many times. CDR3 protein: CASSPDTYEQYF. As DNA, the CDR3 is TGTGCCAGCAGCCCAGACACGTACGAGCAGTACTTC. This chain connects TRBV7-2 to TRBJ2-7; D is undetermined. This CDR3 region has 12 residues. Trimming removed 5 bases from V and 4 bases from J, with 9 bases in between. The germline V gene has CDR1 SGHTA and CDR2 FQGNSA.

This clonotype appeared many times. This chain uses TRBV7-8 with TRBJ2-3; 14 nucleotides line up with TRBD2. Trimming at V came to 1 base and at J to 5 bases, leaving 8 bases not matched to a gene. CDR1 and CDR2 from the germline V gene are SGHVS and FQNEAQ. The CDR3 has 18 amino acids. CDR3 region: CASSLVSGTSGSGDTQYF. In DNA, the CDR3 is TGTGCCAGCAGCTTAGTGTCCGGGACTAGCGGGAGCGGAGATACGCAGTATTTT.

This clonotype was seen repeatedly, ten times or more. This chain connects TRBV28 to TRBJ1-6; 7 bases align to TRBD1. V trimming: 1 base; J trimming: 7 bases; junction bases outside the gene matches: 4. The CDR3 sequence is 15 residues long. Germline-derived CDR1 and CDR2 are MDHEN and SYDVKM. The DNA for the CDR3 is TGTGCCAGCAGTTTATTATCCAGGGGGAATTCACCCCTCCACTTT. Translated, it gives CASSLLSRGNSPLHF.

This clonotype was counted at least ten times. The CDR3 sequence is CASSEGDRGNYGYTF. The CDR3 bases are TGTGCCAGCAGTGAAGGGGACAGGGGAAACTATGGCTACACCTTC. The chain links TRBV2 to TRBJ1-2, with 10 bases matching TRBD1. CDR1 SNHLY and CDR2 FYNNEI come from the germline V gene. The CDR3 is 15 residues long. The J segment lost 2 bases and the V segment lost 1 base, leaving 1 base of the junction unmatched. Using reference TRBV2 and TRBJ1-2 for the parts outside the CDR3, the full variable domain is EPEVTQTPSHQVTQMGQEVILRCVPISNHLYFYWYRQILGQKVEFLVSFYNNEISEKSEIFDDQFSVERPDGSNFTLKIRSTKLEDSAMYFCASSEGDRGNYGYTFGSGTRLTVV.

The rearrangement links TRBV7-9 to TRBJ1-2; D is perhaps TRBD1 (5 bases). Germline-derived CDR1 and CDR2 are SEHNR and FQNEAQ (reference sequence). This CDR3 has 15 amino acids. Trimming removed 2 bases from V and 5 bases from J, with 15 bases in between. CDR3: CASSLKGRVSYGYTF. DNA for the CDR3: TGTGCCAGCAGCTTAAAGGGGCGCGTTTCTTATGGCTACACCTTC.